Reported below is one TCR beta chain. The data are from a study of blood T cell repertoires in COVID-19. The overall study: Spain, Italy and the United States supplied samples that represented acute and convalescent COVID-19. T cells, B-cell-depleted T cells, or PBMCs provided the cDNA or gDNA that served as material.

Under the authors' procedure: Quantification of nucleated cells was approximated via reference gene primer amplification. The table came from immunoSEQ multiplex PCR; TCRdb's copy has only in-frame clones and leaves some out. For V, J and clone size, that table is used; D and trimming come from the DNA. The top ten clones hold 3% to 4% of a sample with roughly 390,000 clones, around 85% of them seen once. V lost 2 bases to trimming and J lost 4 bases, with 8 bases between them. This CDR3 region has 13 residues. Germline CDR1 reads SGHTA; CDR2 reads FQGTGA. The chain carries TRBV7-3 and TRBJ1-2; no definite D call. The sequenced sample consisted of peripheral blood. The sequence was obtained from a woman between 18 and 29 years old with acute or convalescent COVID-19. CDR3 region: CASSLEGGYGYTF. DNA for the CDR3: TGTGCCAGCAGCTTAGAGGGAGGCTATGGCTACACCTTC.